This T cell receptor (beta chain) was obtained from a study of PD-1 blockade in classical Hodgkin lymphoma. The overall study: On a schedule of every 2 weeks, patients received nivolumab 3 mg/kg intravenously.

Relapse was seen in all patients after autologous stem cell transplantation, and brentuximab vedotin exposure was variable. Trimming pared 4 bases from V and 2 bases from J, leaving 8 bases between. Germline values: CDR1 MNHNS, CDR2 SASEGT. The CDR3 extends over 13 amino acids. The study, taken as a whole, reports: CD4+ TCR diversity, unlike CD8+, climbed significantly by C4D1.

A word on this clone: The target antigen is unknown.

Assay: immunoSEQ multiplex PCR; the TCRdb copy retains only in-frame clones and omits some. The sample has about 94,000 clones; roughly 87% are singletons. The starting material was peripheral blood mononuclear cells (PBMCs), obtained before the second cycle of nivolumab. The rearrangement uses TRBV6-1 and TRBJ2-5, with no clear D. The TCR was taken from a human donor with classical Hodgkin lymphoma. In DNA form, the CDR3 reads TGTGCCAGCAGTGGTGTCAGGCAAGAGACCCAGTACTTC. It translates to CASSGVRQETQYF.